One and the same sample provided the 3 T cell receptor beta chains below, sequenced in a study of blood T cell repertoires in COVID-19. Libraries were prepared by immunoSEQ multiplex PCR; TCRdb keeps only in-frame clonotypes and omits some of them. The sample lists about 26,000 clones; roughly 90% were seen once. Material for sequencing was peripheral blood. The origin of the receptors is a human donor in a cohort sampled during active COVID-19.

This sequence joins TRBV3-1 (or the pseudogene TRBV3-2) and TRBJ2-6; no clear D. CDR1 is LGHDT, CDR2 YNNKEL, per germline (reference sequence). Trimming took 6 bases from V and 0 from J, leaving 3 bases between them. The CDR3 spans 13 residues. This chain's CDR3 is CASRHSGANVLTF. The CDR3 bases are TGTGCCAGCAGACACTCTGGGGCCAACGTCCTGACTTTC.

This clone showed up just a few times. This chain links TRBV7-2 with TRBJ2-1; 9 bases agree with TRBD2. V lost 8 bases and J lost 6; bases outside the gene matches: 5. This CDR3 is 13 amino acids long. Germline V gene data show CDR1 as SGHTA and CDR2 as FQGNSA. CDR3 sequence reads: CASLAGNLNEQFF. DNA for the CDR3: TGTGCCAGCCTAGCGGGAAACCTCAATGAGCAGTTCTTC.

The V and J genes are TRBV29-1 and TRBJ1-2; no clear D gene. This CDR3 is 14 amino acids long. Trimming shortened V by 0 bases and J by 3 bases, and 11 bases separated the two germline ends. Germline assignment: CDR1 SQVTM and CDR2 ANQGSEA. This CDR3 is CSVEDPGSHYGYTF. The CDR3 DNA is TGCAGCGTTGAAGACCCGGGATCTCACTATGGCTACACCTTC.